What follows are 20 T cell receptor beta chains derived from one specimen sequenced in a study of CD8+CD57+ T cells in acquired aplastic anemia. It was genomic DNA that served as the template for profiling TCR beta VDJ and CDR3. In TCRdb, the reads were re-called with MiXCR into one record per CDR3 protein. The data contain roughly 260,000 distinct CDR3 sequences, approximately 45% of them singletons. Sequenced patients had shown CD8+CD57+ cell expansion by flow cytometry. The sample comprised sorted CD4+, CD8+, or CD8+CD57+ T cells (not recorded which) from PBMCs. The receptors come from a human donor with aplastic anemia.

The chain couples TRBV20-1 to TRBJ2-7; 7 bases line up with TRBD2. V shed 0 bases and J 0 bases; nucleotides not matched to a gene: 8. The CDR3 loop spans 16 amino acids. The V gene's germline CDR1 is DFQATT and CDR2 SNEGSKA (reference sequence). CDR3 residues: CSARDFWSGDSYEQYF. The DNA for the CDR3 is TGCAGTGCTAGAGATTTTTGGAGCGGGGACTCCTACGAGCAGTACTTC.

The V gene is TRBV12-3 or TRBV12-4, the J gene TRBJ1-4; 11 positions match TRBD1. V shed 5 bases, J shed 3 bases, and the junction held 11 bases outside the gene matches. This CDR3 region has 18 residues. The CDR3 here is CASSPGTGGDFPNEKLFF. In nucleotides, the CDR3 is TGTGCCAGCAGTCCAGGGACAGGGGGAGATTTCCCTAATGAAAAACTGTTTTTT.

This clonotype was counted at least ten times. The chain links TRBV7-9 to TRBJ2-3; 7 positions match TRBD2. Germline V gene data show CDR1 as SEHNR and CDR2 as FQNEAQ (reference sequence). The CDR3 extends over 15 amino acids. V trimming: 6 bases; J trimming: 6 bases; junction bases outside the gene matches: 12. The CDR3 sequence: CASSQIGGRADTQYF. The CDR3 nucleotides are TGTGCCAGCAGTCAAATCGGGGGGAGGGCCGATACGCAGTATTTT.

The chain combines TRBV9 with TRBJ1-1; D gene ambiguous. Germline V gene sequence: CDR1 SGDLS, CDR2 YYNGEE. The CDR3 is made up of 15 amino acids. Trimming cost V 4 bases and J 1 base, with 14 bases left between them. This chain's CDR3 is CASSHRPGPNTEAFF. The CDR3 DNA follows: TGTGCCAGCAGCCATAGGCCAGGCCCGAACACTGAAGCTTTCTTT.

This clonotype has a count of ten or more. This chain links TRBV2 with TRBJ1-1; D is ambiguous. Germline V gene sequence: CDR1 SNHLY, CDR2 FYNNEI. V lost 5 bases and J lost 0, with 16 bases in between. The CDR3 loop spans 16 amino acids. CDR3 nucleotide sequence: TGTGCCAGCAGTTGGCCCCCAGGTTTCATGAACACTGAAGCTTTCTTT. Amino acid sequence: CASSWPPGFMNTEAFF.

This clonotype was detected ten times or more. Germline and junction disagree at one end, which may indicate a read error. The genes are TRBV5-8 and TRBJ2-7; D is ambiguous. Germline V CDR1 and CDR2: SGHTS, YDEGEE. The CDR3 has 8 amino acids. This CDR3 reads CASSLEDF. The CDR3 region has the DNA TGTGCCAGCAGCTTGGAGGACTTC.

The sample holds a few counts of this clonotype. CDR3 in DNA: TGTGCCAGAGGACAGGGATACACTGAAGCTTTCTTT. Its translation: CARGQGYTEAFF. The chain is built from TRBV2 and TRBJ1-1; 8 bases line up with TRBD1. The CDR3 has 12 amino acids. The germline CDR1 and CDR2 sequences are SNHLY and FYNNEI. The J segment lost 3 bases and the V segment lost 9 bases, leaving 3 bases of the junction unmatched.

This clonotype showed up many times. The J gene is TRBJ2-7, the V gene TRBV20-1; 10 positions agree with TRBD1. Germline V gene lookup returns CDR1 DFQATT and CDR2 SNEGSKA (reference sequence). Trimming took 5 bases from V and 5 from J; bases not matched to a gene: 6. The CDR3 length is 13 residues. CDR3 sequence: CSAWDRGTDEQYF. The CDR3, as DNA: TGCAGTGCTTGGGACAGGGGAACCGACGAGCAGTACTTC.

This clonotype was seen just once. The chain carries TRBV7-2 and TRBJ1-1; 9 positions match TRBD1. J was trimmed by 10 bases and V by 5 bases; bases with no gene match: 20. The CDR3 runs to 17 residues. Looked up from germline, CDR1 is SGHTA and CDR2 is FQGNSA. The CDR3: CASSLWDRVEYRIGAFF. CDR3 DNA sequence: TGTGCCAGCAGCCTATGGGACAGGGTCGAATATCGGATAGGAGCTTTCTTT.

A few counts support this clonotype. The rearrangement links TRBV2 to TRBJ2-7, with D unresolved. This CDR3 spans 14 amino acids. Germline V lookup: CDR1 SNHLY, CDR2 FYNNEI. Trimming took off 6 bases at V and 0 bases at J, with 12 bases between the two ends. The CDR3 DNA sequence: TGTGCCAGCAGCTTCCCAGTCAGCTCCTACGAGCAGTACTTC. This gives the protein CASSFPVSSYEQYF.

This clonotype was recorded once. J is TRBJ2-7 and V is TRBV5-6; D might be TRBD1 (5 bases). The V end was cut by 8 bases, the J end by 0 bases, with 18 bases between. The CDR3 is 15 amino acids. Germline V gene data show CDR1 as SGHDT and CDR2 as YYEEEE. The CDR3 DNA is TGTGCCAGTAGTATAGCAACAGGTTACTCCTACGAGCAGTACTTC. It specifies CASSIATGYSYEQYF. Combining the CDR3 with reference TRBV5-6 and TRBJ2-7 gives the whole variable domain DAGVTQSPTHLIKTRGQQVTLRCSPKSGHDTVSWYQQALGQGPQFIFQYYEEEERQRGNFPDRFSGHQFPNYSSELNVNALLLGDSALYLCASSIATGYSYEQYFGPGTRLTVT.

This clonotype has only one observation. V is TRBV12-3 or TRBV12-4 and J is TRBJ1-6, with 10 bases lining up with TRBD1. J was trimmed by 10 bases and V by 6 bases; bases with no gene match: 3. The CDR3 loop spans 13 amino acids. This CDR3 reads CASSDRGHSPLHF. In nucleotides, the CDR3 is TGTGCCAGCAGCGACAGGGGGCACTCACCCCTCCACTTT.

This clonotype came up many times. V is TRBV7-8 and J is TRBJ2-1, with D perhaps matching TRBD1 (5 bases). Trimming took 5 bases from V and 0 from J, leaving 14 bases between them. Germline lookup yields CDR1 SGHVS and CDR2 FQNEAQ. The CDR3 is 16 residues long. The DNA for the CDR3 is TGTGCCAGCAGCCAGACAGTTTCAAGCTCCTACAATGAGCAGTTCTTC. It codes for CASSQTVSSSYNEQFF.

This clonotype was found many times. The chain joins TRBV5-6 to TRBJ1-2, with 7 nucleotides matching TRBD1. This CDR3 region has 17 residues. J gave up 6 bases and V 4 bases, and 18 bases lay outside the gene matches. CDR1 and CDR2 from the germline V gene are SGHDT and YYEEEE. The CDR3 here is CASSTSQQTGSRDGYTF. The DNA for the CDR3 is TGTGCCAGCAGCACCTCCCAGCAGACAGGGAGCAGAGATGGCTACACCTTC.

V gene TRBV29-1 combines with J gene TRBJ2-5, with D possibly TRBD2 on 6 matching bases. The germline V gene encodes CDR1 SQVTM and CDR2 ANQGSEA. This CDR3 has 14 residues. The V end lost 5 bases, the J end lost 5 bases, and 18 bases lay between the germline ends. The CDR3 is CSVYAAGWSETQYF. Here the CDR3 DNA reads TGCAGCGTTTACGCGGCGGGGTGGTCGGAGACCCAGTACTTC.

In this sample, this clonotype turned up many times. The rearrangement uses TRBV6-4 and TRBJ2-3; no reliable D call. The CDR3 length is 15 residues. Germline CDR1 MRHNA, CDR2 SNTAGT. The V end lost 5 bases, the J end lost 5 bases, and 17 bases lay between the germline ends. This CDR3 is CASSSGRLLEDTQYF. For the CDR3, the DNA is TGTGCCAGCAGTTCCGGACGCCTGCTTGAAGATACGCAGTATTTT.

The chain recombines TRBV25-1 with TRBJ2-7; D might be TRBD1 (5 bases). Germline V lookup: CDR1 MGHDK, CDR2 SYGVNS. Trimming left V 4 bases short and J 2 bases short, with 9 bases between. The CDR3 extends over 13 amino acids. CDR3 residues: CASSAATAYEQYF. CDR3 DNA: TGTGCCAGCAGTGCGGCGACAGCCTACGAGCAGTACTTC.

V is TRBV7-2 and J is TRBJ2-3, with D possibly being TRBD1 (6 bases). Germline CDR1 reads SGHTA; CDR2 reads FQGNSA. The CDR3 is made up of 16 amino acids. V was clipped by 0 bases and J by 1 base, with 11 bases between them. The CDR3 sequence is CASSLARGKGTDTQYF. In DNA, the CDR3 is TGTGCCAGCAGCTTAGCCAGGGGCAAGGGCACAGATACGCAGTATTTT.

This clonotype was seen repeatedly, ten times or more. This chain uses TRBV7-9 with TRBJ1-5; 8 nucleotides line up with TRBD1. CDR1 is SEHNR, CDR2 FQNEAQ, per germline (reference sequence). The V segment lost 5 bases and the J segment 7 bases; nucleotides outside the gene matches: 7. The CDR3 consists of 14 residues. CDR3 amino acids: CASSKGQGVQPQHF. CDR3 DNA sequence: TGTGCCAGCAGCAAAGGACAGGGCGTGCAGCCCCAGCATTTT.

This clonotype appeared many times. The chain links TRBV11-2 to TRBJ2-7; 10 bases line up with TRBD2. The V and J ends lost 0 bases and 2 bases, in that order; junction bases with no gene match: 13. Per the germline V gene, CDR1 is SGHAT and CDR2 is FQNNGV. The CDR3 is made up of 19 amino acids. CDR3 sequence reads: CASSLEYLAGVGETYEQYF. The CDR3 coding sequence is TGTGCCAGCAGCTTAGAGTACCTAGCGGGAGTAGGAGAAACCTACGAGCAGTACTTC.